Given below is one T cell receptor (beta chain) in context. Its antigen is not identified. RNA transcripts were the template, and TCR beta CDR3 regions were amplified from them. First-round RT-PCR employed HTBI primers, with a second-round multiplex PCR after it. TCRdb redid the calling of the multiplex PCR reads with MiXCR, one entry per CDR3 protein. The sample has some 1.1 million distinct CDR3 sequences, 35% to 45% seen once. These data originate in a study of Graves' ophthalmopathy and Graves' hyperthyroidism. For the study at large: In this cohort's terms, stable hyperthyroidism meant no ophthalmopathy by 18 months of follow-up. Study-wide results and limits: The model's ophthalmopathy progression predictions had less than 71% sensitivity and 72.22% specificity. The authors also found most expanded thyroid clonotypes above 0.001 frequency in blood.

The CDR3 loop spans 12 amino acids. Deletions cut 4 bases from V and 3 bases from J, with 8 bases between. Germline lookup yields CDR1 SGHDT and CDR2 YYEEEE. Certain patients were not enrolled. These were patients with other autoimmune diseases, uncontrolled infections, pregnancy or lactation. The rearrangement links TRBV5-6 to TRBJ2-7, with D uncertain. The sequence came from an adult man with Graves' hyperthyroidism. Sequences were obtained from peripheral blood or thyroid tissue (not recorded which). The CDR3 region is CASSARYYEQYF. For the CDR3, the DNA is TGTGCCAGCAGCGCCAGGTACTACGAGCAGTACTTC.